This TCR beta chain appears in the sequencing data of a study of blood T cell repertoires in COVID-19. As for the study in general: PBMCs, B-cell-depleted T cells, or T cells were the source of the cDNA or gDNA that made up the material.

Source study methods: Estimates of nucleated cell counts were drawn from the amplification of reference gene primers. Clones were read by immunoSEQ multiplex PCR, and TCRdb kept only the in-frame ones, dropping some. The V and J calls and clone size are taken from that table; D and trimming were inferred from the DNA. Of a few hundred thousand clones listed, around 90% are singletons. Germline-derived CDR1 and CDR2 are LGHDT and YNNKEL (reference sequence). The germline V and J ends were trimmed by 3 bases and 2 bases, with 10 bases remaining between them. This CDR3 has 14 residues. Seattle's enrolled individuals joined amid active infection and were then monitored longitudinally.

The rearrangement links TRBV3-1 (or the pseudogene TRBV3-2) to TRBJ1-2; perhaps TRBD1 as D (5 bases). What was sequenced was peripheral blood. The receptor's source is a woman aged 60 to 75 with COVID-19, enrolled during active disease. The CDR3 sequence: CASSHGGQNYGYTF. As DNA, the CDR3 is TGTGCCAGCAGCCACGGGGGTCAGAACTATGGCTACACCTTC.